These 16 T cell receptor beta chains were sequenced from one sample in a study of T cells in Graves' hyperthyroidism and ophthalmopathy. RNA transcripts yielded amplified TCR beta CDR3 regions. During a first-round RT-PCR of the TCR CDR3, the HTBI primer set was used. TCRdb re-analysed the multiplex PCR reads in MiXCR, keeping a single row per CDR3 protein. The sample carries some 350,000 distinct CDR3 sequences, about 15% recorded once. Material for sequencing was blood. These receptors all come from a woman aged 18-35 years with Graves' hyperthyroidism that later progressed to Graves' ophthalmopathy.

This clonotype appeared many times. This chain joins TRBV7-9 and TRBJ2-1, with TRBD1 matching 7 bases. V dropped 1 base and J dropped 4; count of bases not matched to a gene: 7. This CDR3 spans 16 amino acids. Germline CDR1 is SEHNR and CDR2 is FQNEAQ (reference sequence). CDR3: CASSLEVLQGYNEQFF. As DNA, the CDR3 is TGTGCCAGCAGCTTAGAAGTGCTACAGGGGTACAATGAGCAGTTCTTC.

The chain is built from TRBV19 and TRBJ1-5, with D unresolved. Germline-derived CDR1 and CDR2 are LNHDA and SQIVND (reference sequence). Trimming removed 4 bases from V and 0 bases from J, with 10 bases in between. This CDR3 is 15 amino acids long. This chain's CDR3 is CASSRRRDSNQPQHF. DNA for the CDR3: TGTGCCAGTAGTAGGAGGAGGGATAGCAATCAGCCCCAGCATTTT.

This clonotype was counted many times. This rearrangement joins TRBV5-1 to TRBJ2-2; D is perhaps TRBD2 (5 bases). The CDR3 is 15 residues long. Germline CDR1 and CDR2: SGHRS and YFSETQ. Between the trimmed V and J ends, which lost 4 bases and 5 bases, there was a span of 15 bases. The CDR3 bases are TGCGCCAGCAGCGGAAGGACTCCCAGGACCGGGGAGCTGTTTTTT. Translation gives CASSGRTPRTGELFF.

The rearrangement uses TRBV27 and TRBJ2-6; 7 bases are a match to TRBD2. This CDR3 has 17 residues. Germline CDR1 is MNHEY and CDR2 is SMNVEV (reference sequence). J was trimmed by 0 bases and V by 4 bases; bases with no gene match: 6. The CDR3 sequence is CASSWTSSPSGANVLTF. Written as DNA, the CDR3 is TGTGCCAGCAGTTGGACTAGTTCCCCCTCTGGGGCCAACGTCCTGACTTTC.

The V gene is TRBV7-2, the J gene TRBJ2-5, with D possibly being TRBD1 or TRBD2 (7 bases each). The V end was cut by 1 base, the J end by 4 bases, with 16 bases between. CDR3 size: 16 residues. Germline CDR1 is SGHTA and CDR2 is FQGNSA. The DNA of the CDR3 is TGTGCCAGCAGCTTAGAAGGGAGGGGGCGGATAGAGACCCAGTACTTC. Its protein product is CASSLEGRGRIETQYF.

The V gene is TRBV28, the J gene TRBJ2-7; 11 bases map to TRBD2. Germline-derived CDR1 and CDR2 are MDHEN and SYDVKM. The CDR3 has 15 amino acids. With 7 bases clipped from V and 5 bases from J, the junction kept 10 bases outside the gene matches. The chain's CDR3 is CASTIVSGRDNEQYF. CDR3 nucleotide sequence: TGTGCCAGCACTATCGTTAGCGGGAGGGATAACGAGCAGTACTTC.

The V and J genes are TRBV28 and TRBJ2-5; 8 bases line up with TRBD1. Germline CDR1 reads MDHEN; CDR2 reads SYDVKM. V was pared by 6 bases and J by 6 bases, with 9 bases of the junction left unmatched. The CDR3 is 14 residues long. The CDR3 spells CASRHGQGRKTQYF. The CDR3, as DNA: TGTGCCAGCAGACACGGACAGGGACGAAAGACCCAGTACTTC.

This clonotype was seen repeatedly, ten times or more. The chain is built from TRBV20-1 and TRBJ1-1, with no clear D. Germline V gene lookup returns CDR1 DFQATT and CDR2 SNEGSKA (reference sequence). Trimming took off 0 bases at V and 1 base at J, with 12 bases between the two ends. The CDR3 covers 15 residues. The CDR3 nucleotides read TGCAGTGCTAGAGATCCTGGCGGAGAGAACACTGAAGCTTTCTTT. Translating it yields CSARDPGGENTEAFF.

This chain joins TRBV15 and TRBJ2-7; 7 bases line up with TRBD1. The CDR3 loop spans 15 amino acids. Unmatched junction bases numbered 8, after V lost 3 bases and J lost 3 bases. Germline lookup yields CDR1 LNHNV and CDR2 YYDKDF (reference sequence). CDR3: CATSSPGQNIYEQYF. In DNA, the CDR3 is TGTGCCACCAGCAGCCCGGGACAGAACATCTACGAGCAGTACTTC.

This clonotype came up once. This chain connects TRBV7-2 to TRBJ2-1; the D gene is possibly TRBD2 (6 bases). CDR3 size: 15 residues. Looked up from germline, CDR1 is SGHTA and CDR2 is FQGNSA. V shed 5 bases and J shed 12 bases, with 23 bases lying between them. The CDR3 DNA reads as TGTGCCAGCAGCCCATTTAAAACGGGGGTATCGCCGCAGTTCTTC. Translating gives CASSPFKTGVSPQFF.

This clonotype was counted only a few times. Germline is not matched at one junction end, which may reflect a read error. CDR3: CASSEDARTDTQYF. The CDR3 DNA is TGCGCCAGCAGCGAAGACGCCCGCACAGATACGCAGTATTTT. The chain recombines TRBV4-1 with TRBJ2-3; D ambiguous. The germline gives CDR1 MGHRA, CDR2 YSYEKL. CDR3 length: 14 amino acids.

The chain recombines TRBV6-1 with TRBJ1-4; maybe TRBD1 (5 bases). This CDR3 is built from 15 residues. CDR1 and CDR2 (germline): MNHNS, SASEGT. Deletions cut 6 bases from V and 0 bases from J, with 11 bases between. The CDR3 protein is CASRPDRTTNEKLFF. The CDR3 nucleotides are TGTGCCAGCAGACCTGACAGAACAACTAATGAAAAACTGTTTTTT.

The table lists this clonotype with many counts. This chain connects TRBV6-1 to TRBJ1-2; D perhaps matches TRBD1 (6 bases). Germline-derived CDR1 and CDR2 are MNHNS and SASEGT. With 6 bases removed from V and 0 bases from J, the gap between germline ends came to 17 bases. The CDR3 totals 16 residues. The CDR3 loop is CASSPEGGRPNYGYTF. DNA for the CDR3: TGTGCCAGCAGCCCAGAGGGGGGACGTCCTAACTATGGCTACACCTTC.

This clonotype was seen only a few times. The V call is TRBV7-6, the J call TRBJ2-7, with 9 positions matching TRBD1. With 1 base clipped from V and 5 bases from J, the junction kept 6 bases outside the gene matches. There are 15 residues in the CDR3. The germline V gene has CDR1 SGHVS and CDR2 FNYEAQ. CDR3 loop: CASSLDTGGFNEQYF. Here the CDR3 DNA reads TGTGCCAGCAGCTTAGACACAGGGGGCTTTAACGAGCAGTACTTC.

This clonotype was counted many times. The V call is TRBV12-3 or TRBV12-4, the J call TRBJ2-1, with TRBD2 identical over 9 bases. V shed 3 bases and J 4 bases; nucleotides not matched to a gene: 7. The CDR3 loop spans 16 amino acids. CDR3 sequence: CASSLGLADMYNEQFF. The CDR3 bases are TGTGCCAGCAGTTTGGGACTAGCCGATATGTACAATGAGCAGTTCTTC.

This clonotype was found many times. This sequence joins TRBV2 and TRBJ2-7; 7 bases align to TRBD1. Germline CDR1 reads SNHLY; CDR2 reads FYNNEI. The junction had 8 bases not matched to a gene; V was cut back by 5 bases and J by 1 base. The CDR3 covers 15 residues. CDR3 residues: CASSTDRDLSYEQYF. For the CDR3, the DNA is TGTGCCAGCAGTACAGACAGGGACCTTTCCTACGAGCAGTACTTC.